What follows describes a single TCR beta chain. At one of its ends the junction is not consistent with the germline gene, which may arise from a read error. Sequencing was performed with immunoSEQ multiplex PCR; in TCRdb, only in-frame clones are kept and a portion is missing. The table lists fewer than 130,000 clones, just over 65% of them singletons. This record belongs to a study of shared clonotypes between healthy human individuals. Germline V lookup: CDR1 SNHLY, CDR2 FYNNEI. This CDR3 is built from 12 residues. This chain links TRBV2 with TRBJ1-2; D might be TRBD1 (5 bases). The clonotype comes from a woman younger than 45 in good health. Material: memory CD8+ T cells sorted from blood. The subset denotes: CD45RO+ cells pooled with CCR7-negative TemRA cells. The CDR3 spells CASMAMMDIQNF. The CDR3 DNA reads as TGTGCCAGCATGGCAATGATGGACATCCAAAACTTC.